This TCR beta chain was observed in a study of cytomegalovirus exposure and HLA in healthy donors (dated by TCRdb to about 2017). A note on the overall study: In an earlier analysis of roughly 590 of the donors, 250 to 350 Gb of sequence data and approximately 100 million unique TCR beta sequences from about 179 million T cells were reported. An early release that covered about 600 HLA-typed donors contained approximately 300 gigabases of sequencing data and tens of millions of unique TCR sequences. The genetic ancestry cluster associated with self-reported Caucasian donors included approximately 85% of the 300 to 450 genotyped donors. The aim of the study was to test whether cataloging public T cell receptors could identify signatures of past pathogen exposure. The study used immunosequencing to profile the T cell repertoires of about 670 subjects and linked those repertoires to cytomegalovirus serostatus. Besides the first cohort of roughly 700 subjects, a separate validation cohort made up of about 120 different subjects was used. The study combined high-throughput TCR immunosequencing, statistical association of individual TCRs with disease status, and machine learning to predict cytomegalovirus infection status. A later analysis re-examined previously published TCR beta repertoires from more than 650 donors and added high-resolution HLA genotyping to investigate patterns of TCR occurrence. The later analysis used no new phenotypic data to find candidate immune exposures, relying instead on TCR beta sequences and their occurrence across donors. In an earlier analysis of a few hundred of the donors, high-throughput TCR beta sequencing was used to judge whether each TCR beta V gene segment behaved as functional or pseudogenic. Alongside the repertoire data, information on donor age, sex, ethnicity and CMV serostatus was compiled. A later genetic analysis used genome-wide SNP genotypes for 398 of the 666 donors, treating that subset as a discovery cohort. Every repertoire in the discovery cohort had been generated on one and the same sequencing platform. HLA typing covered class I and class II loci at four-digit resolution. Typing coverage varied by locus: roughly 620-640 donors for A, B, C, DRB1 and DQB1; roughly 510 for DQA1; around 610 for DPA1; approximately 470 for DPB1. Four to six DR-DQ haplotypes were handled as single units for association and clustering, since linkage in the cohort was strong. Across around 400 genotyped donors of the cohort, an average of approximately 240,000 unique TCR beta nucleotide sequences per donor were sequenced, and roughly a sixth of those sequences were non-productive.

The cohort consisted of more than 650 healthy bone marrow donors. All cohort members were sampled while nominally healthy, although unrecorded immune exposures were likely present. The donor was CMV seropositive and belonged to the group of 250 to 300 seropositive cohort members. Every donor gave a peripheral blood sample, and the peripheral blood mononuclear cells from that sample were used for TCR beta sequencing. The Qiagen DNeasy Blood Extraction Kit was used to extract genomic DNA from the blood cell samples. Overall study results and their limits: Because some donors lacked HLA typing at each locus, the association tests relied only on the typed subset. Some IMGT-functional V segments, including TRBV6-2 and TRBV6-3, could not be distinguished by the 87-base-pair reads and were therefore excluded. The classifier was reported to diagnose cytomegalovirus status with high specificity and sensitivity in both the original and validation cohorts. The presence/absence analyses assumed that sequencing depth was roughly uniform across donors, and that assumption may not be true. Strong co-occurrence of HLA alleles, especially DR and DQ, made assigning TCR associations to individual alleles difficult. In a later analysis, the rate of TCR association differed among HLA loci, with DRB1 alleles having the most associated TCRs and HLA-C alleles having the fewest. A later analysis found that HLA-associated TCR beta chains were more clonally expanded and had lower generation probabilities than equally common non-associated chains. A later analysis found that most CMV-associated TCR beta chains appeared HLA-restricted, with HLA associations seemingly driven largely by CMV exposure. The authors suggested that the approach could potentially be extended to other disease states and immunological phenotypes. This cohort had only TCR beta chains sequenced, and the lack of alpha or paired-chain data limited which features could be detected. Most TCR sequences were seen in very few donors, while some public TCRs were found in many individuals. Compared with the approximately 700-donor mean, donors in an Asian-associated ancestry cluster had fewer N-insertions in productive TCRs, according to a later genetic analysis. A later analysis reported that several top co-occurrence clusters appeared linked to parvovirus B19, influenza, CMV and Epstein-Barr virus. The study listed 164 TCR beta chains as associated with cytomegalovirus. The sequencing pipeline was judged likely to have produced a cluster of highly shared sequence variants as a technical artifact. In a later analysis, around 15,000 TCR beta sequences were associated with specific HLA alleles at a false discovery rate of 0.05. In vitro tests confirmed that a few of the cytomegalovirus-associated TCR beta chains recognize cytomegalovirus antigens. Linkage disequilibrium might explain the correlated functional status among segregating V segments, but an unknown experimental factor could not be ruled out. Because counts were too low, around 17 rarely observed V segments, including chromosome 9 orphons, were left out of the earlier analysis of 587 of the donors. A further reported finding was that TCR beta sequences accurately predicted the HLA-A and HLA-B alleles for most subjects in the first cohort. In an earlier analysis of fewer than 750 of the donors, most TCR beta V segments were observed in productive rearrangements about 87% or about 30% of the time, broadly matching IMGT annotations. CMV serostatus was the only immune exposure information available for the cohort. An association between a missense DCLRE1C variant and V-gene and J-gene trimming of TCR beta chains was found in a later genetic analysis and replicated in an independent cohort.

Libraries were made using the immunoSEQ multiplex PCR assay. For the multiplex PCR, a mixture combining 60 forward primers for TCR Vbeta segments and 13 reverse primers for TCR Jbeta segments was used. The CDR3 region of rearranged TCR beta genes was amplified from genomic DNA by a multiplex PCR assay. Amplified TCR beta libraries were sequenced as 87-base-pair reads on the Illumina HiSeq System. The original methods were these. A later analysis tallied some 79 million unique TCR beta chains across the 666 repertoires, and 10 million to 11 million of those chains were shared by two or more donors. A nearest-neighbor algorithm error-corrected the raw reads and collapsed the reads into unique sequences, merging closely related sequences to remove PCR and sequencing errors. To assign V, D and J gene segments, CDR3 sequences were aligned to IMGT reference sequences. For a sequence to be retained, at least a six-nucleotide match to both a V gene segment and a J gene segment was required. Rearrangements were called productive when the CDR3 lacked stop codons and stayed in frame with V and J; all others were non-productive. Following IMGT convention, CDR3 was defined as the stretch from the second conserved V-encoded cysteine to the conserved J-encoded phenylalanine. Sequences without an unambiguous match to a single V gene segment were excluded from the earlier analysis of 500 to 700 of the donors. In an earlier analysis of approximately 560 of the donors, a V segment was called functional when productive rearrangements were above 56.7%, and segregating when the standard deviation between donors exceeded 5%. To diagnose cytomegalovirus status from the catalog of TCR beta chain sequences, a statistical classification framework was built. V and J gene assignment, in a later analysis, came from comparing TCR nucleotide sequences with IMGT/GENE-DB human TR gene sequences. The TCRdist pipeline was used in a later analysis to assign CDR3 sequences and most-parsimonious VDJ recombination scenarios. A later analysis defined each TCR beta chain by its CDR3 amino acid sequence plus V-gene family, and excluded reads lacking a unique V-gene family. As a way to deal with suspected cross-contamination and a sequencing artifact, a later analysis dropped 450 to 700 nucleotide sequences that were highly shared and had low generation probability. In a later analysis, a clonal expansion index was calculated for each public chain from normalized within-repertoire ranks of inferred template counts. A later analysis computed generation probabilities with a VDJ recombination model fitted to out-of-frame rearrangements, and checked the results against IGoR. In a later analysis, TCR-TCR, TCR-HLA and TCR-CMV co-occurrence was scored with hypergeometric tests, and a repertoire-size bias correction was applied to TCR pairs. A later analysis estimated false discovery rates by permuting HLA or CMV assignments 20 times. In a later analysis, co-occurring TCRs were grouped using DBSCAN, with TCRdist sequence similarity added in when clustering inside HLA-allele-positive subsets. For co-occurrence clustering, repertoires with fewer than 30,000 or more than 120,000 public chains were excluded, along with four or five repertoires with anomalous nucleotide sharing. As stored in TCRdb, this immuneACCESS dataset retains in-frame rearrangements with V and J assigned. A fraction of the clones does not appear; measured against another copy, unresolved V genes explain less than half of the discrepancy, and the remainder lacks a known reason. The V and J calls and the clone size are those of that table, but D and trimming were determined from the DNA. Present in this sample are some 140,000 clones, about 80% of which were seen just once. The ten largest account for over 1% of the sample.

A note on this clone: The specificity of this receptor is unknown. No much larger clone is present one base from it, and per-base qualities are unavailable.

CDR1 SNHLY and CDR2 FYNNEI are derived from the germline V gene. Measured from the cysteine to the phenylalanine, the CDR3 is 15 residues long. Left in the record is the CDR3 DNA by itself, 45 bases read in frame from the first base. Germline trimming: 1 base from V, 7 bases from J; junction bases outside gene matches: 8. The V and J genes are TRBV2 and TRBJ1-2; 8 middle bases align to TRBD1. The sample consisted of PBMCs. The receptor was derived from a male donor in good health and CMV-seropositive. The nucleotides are TGTGCCAGCAGTGAAGAATGGACAGGGCGAGGTGGCTACACCTTC. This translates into CASSEEWTGRGGYTF.